The 31 T cell receptor beta chains reported below all come from one sample, sequenced in a study of blood T cells in healthy people across ages. The authors ran a second PCR of 7 to 11 cycles using a sample-barcoded 5' primer and a J-beta primer mix. TCRdb fed the 5' RACE reads into MiXCR, producing one record per CDR3 protein. This sample has roughly 1,500,000 distinct CDR3 sequences, with roughly 40% found just once. Sequenced input: blood. These receptors were obtained from a woman between 18 and 29 years old in good health.

The V call is TRBV2, the J call TRBJ2-1, with D perhaps assigned TRBD1 or TRBD2 (5 bases each). The CDR3 is 15 residues long. Between the trimmed V and J ends, which lost 8 bases and 0 bases, there was a span of 14 bases. Germline lookup yields CDR1 SNHLY and CDR2 FYNNEI. DNA of the CDR3: TGTGCCAGCCCCGGGACGTTCAGCTCCTACAATGAGCAGTTCTTC. It translates to CASPGTFSSYNEQFF.

The V and J genes are TRBV5-1 and TRBJ2-4; TRBD2 matches at 14 bases. With V trimmed by 3 bases and J by 7 bases, 6 bases remained unmatched. This CDR3 has 16 residues. Germline V gives CDR1 SGHRS, CDR2 YFSETQ. In DNA, the CDR3 is TGCGCCAGCAGCTCTAGGACTAGCGGGGGGAGGAACATTCAGTACTTC. It is translated as CASSSRTSGGRNIQYF.

V gene TRBV20-1 combines with J gene TRBJ2-7, with TRBD1 matching over 7 bases. CDR1 and CDR2 from the germline V gene are DFQATT and SNEGSKA (reference sequence). The CDR3 runs 12 residues. The V gene end was trimmed by 5 bases and the J gene end by 5 bases; junction bases not matched to a gene: 6. As DNA, the CDR3 is TGCAGTGCTCCCACAGGGGTCGACGAGCAGTACTTC. This encodes CSAPTGVDEQYF.

This clonotype turned up a few times. The chain uses TRBV20-1 and TRBJ2-1; 8 positions match TRBD2. V trimming: 6 bases; J trimming: 2 bases; junction bases outside the gene matches: 9. This CDR3 has 15 amino acids. CDR1 and CDR2 (germline): DFQATT, SNEGSKA (reference sequence). The CDR3 protein is CSAPPSSGPYNEQFF. In nucleotides, the CDR3 is TGCAGTGCACCACCTTCTAGCGGGCCCTACAATGAGCAGTTCTTC.

The genes are TRBV3-1 and TRBJ1-5; D is uncertain. CDR1 and CDR2 from the germline V gene are LGHDT and YNNKEL (reference sequence). The CDR3 has 14 amino acids. Trimming left V 4 bases short and J 0 bases short, with 7 bases between. Here the CDR3 reads CASSLDISNQPQHF. The CDR3 DNA is TGTGCCAGCAGCCTGGATATTAGCAATCAGCCCCAGCATTTT.

V is TRBV19 and J is TRBJ2-7, with TRBD1 matching 7 bases. Per germline, CDR1 LNHDA and CDR2 SQIVND (reference sequence). The CDR3 totals 14 residues. V shed 4 bases and J 7 bases; nucleotides not matched to a gene: 10. In nucleotides, the CDR3 is TGTGCCAGTAGTAACGGGAACAGGGGAGAGGAGCAGTACTTC. The encoded protein is CASSNGNRGEEQYF.

This chain uses TRBV4-2 with TRBJ2-5; D is possibly TRBD2 (5 bases). Germline V gene sequence: CDR1 LGHNA, CDR2 YNFKEQ. Trimming pared 8 bases from V and 5 bases from J, leaving 15 bases between. This CDR3 is built from 13 residues. The CDR3 DNA is TGTGCCAGCCCCGAGGGATCGACGGAGACCCAGTACTTC. This gives the protein CASPEGSTETQYF.

This rearrangement joins TRBV5-1 to TRBJ1-3, with no clear D. Germline V gene lookup returns CDR1 SGHRS and CDR2 YFSETQ. The CDR3 runs 12 residues. Between the trimmed V and J ends, which lost 3 bases and 11 bases, there was a span of 12 bases. The CDR3 bases are TGCGCCAGCAGCTCCGACCCTGGCGCCATATATTTT. It codes for CASSSDPGAIYF.

V and J are TRBV10-2 and TRBJ2-1; 10 positions agree with TRBD1. CDR1 and CDR2 from the germline V gene are WSHSY and SAAADI. The V and J ends lost 0 bases and 1 base, in that order; junction bases with no gene match: 3. There are 17 residues in the CDR3. The DNA for the CDR3 is TGCGCCAGCAGTGAGTCAGACAGGGGGCGATCCTACAATGAGCAGTTCTTC. It yields the protein CASSESDRGRSYNEQFF.

The V gene is TRBV10-3, the J gene TRBJ2-1, with no clear D. The germline V and J ends were trimmed by 0 bases and 10 bases, with 10 bases remaining between them. Germline CDR1 is ENHRY and CDR2 is SYGVKD. The CDR3 is made up of 13 amino acids. DNA of the CDR3: TGTGCCATCAGTGAGTCCGGATTAGAAGAGCAGTTCTTC. Translation gives CAISESGLEEQFF.

This clonotype was picked up a small number of times. The chain links TRBV5-1 to TRBJ2-4; 9 bases match TRBD1. V gave up 3 bases and J gave up 13 bases; unmatched junction bases: 17. CDR1 SGHRS and CDR2 YFSETQ come from the germline V gene. This CDR3 has 16 amino acids. CDR3 loop: CASSSLSGDREVEQYF. CDR3 in DNA: TGCGCCAGCAGCTCGCTATCCGGGGACAGGGAGGTTGAGCAGTACTTC.

The chain uses TRBV5-1 and TRBJ2-7; maybe TRBD2 (6 bases). This CDR3 is built from 14 residues. CDR1 and CDR2 from the germline V gene are SGHRS and YFSETQ. Trimming shortened V by 3 bases and J by 4 bases, and 14 bases separated the two germline ends. Here the CDR3 DNA reads TGCGCCAGCAGCTCGATTTTGGAGGGGTACGAGCAGTACTTC. This gives the protein CASSSILEGYEQYF.

This chain connects TRBV5-4 to TRBJ2-5; 11 bases are shared with TRBD2. The CDR3 has 16 amino acids. After removal of 4 bases from V and 1 base from J, the junction contained 6 bases not matched to a gene. Germline assignment: CDR1 SGHNT and CDR2 YYREEE (reference sequence). The CDR3 region has the DNA TGTGCCAGCAGCAATCCTAGCGGGGGGCTCCAAGAGACCCAGTACTTC. Translation: CASSNPSGGLQETQYF.

This sequence joins TRBV11-2 and TRBJ2-7; weak D call: TRBD1 (5 bases). CDR1 is SGHAT and CDR2 is FQNNGV in the germline V gene. This CDR3 contains 16 residues. Trimming shortened V by 2 bases and J by 5 bases, and 19 bases separated the two germline ends. In nucleotides, the CDR3 is TGTGCCAGCAGCTTAAGGATTAGCCAGGGTACGAACGAGCAGTACTTC. It specifies CASSLRISQGTNEQYF.

The chain uses TRBV27 and TRBJ2-7; D gene ambiguous. Germline assignment: CDR1 MNHEY and CDR2 SMNVEV (reference sequence). V gave up 6 bases and J gave up 0 bases, with 12 bases separating them. The CDR3 sequence is 14 residues long. Here the CDR3 reads CASRITLSSYEQYF. The CDR3, as DNA: TGTGCCAGCAGGATTACATTAAGCTCCTACGAGCAGTACTTC.

The rearrangement links TRBV5-1 to TRBJ2-6, with D perhaps matching TRBD1 (5 bases). Germline CDR1 is SGHRS and CDR2 is YFSETQ. The CDR3 is 15 residues long. V lost 4 bases to trimming and J lost 0 bases, with 8 bases between them. The CDR3 region is CASSPDISGANVLTF. CDR3 sequence (DNA): TGCGCCAGCAGCCCGGACATCTCTGGGGCCAACGTCCTGACTTTC.

About this clonotype itself: A read error may be the cause here, since a much bigger clone is one base away. V gene TRBV20-1 combines with J gene TRBJ1-5; D gene unclear. Germline CDR1 is DFQATT and CDR2 is SNEGSKA (reference sequence). This CDR3 spans 15 amino acids. The CDR3 loop is CSASKGGSSNRPQHF. The CDR3 coding sequence is TGCAGTGCTAGTAAAGGAGGGTCTAGCAATCGGCCCCAGCATTTT.

The genes are TRBV7-8 and TRBJ1-5; D uncertain. The CDR3 covers 15 residues. Looked up from germline, CDR1 is SGHVS and CDR2 is FQNEAQ. V lost 5 bases, J lost 0 bases, and 11 bases lay in between. CDR3 residues: CASSTASYSNQPQHF. The CDR3 DNA follows: TGTGCCAGCAGCACGGCCAGCTATAGCAATCAGCCCCAGCATTTT.

The chain joins TRBV27 to TRBJ2-3, with D possibly being TRBD2 (5 bases). Per germline, CDR1 MNHEY and CDR2 SMNVEV (reference sequence). The CDR3 loop spans 15 amino acids. The ends were cut back, 4 bases at V and 2 bases at J, with 13 bases in the middle. In DNA form, the CDR3 reads TGTGCCAGCAGTTCCCCGGGATCCCACACAGATACGCAGTATTTT. It yields the protein CASSSPGSHTDTQYF.

The chain combines TRBV3-1 with TRBJ2-7; TRBD2 aligns across 7 bases. The germline V gene encodes CDR1 LGHDT and CDR2 YNNKEL (reference sequence). The CDR3 has 14 amino acids. The trim removed 4 bases at V and 4 bases at J, leaving 7 bases unmatched. CDR3 coding DNA: TGTGCCAGCAGCCCGACAGCGGGACGATACGAGCAGTACTTC. Protein: CASSPTAGRYEQYF.

Worth noting for this clonotype: One end of the junction does not line up with germline, which may come from a read error. CDR3 in DNA: TGCGCCAGCAGCCGAGCGGGGGCCGTTTACAAGGAGCAGTTCTTC. As protein: CASSRAGAVYKEQFF. The chain carries TRBV4-1 and TRBJ2-1; TRBD2 matches at 8 bases. The CDR3 sequence is 15 residues long. Looked up from germline, CDR1 is MGHRA and CDR2 is YSYEKL.

The chain uses TRBV4-1 and TRBJ2-1; 10 bases fit TRBD2. The CDR3 sequence is 18 residues long. The germline V gene encodes CDR1 MGHRA and CDR2 YSYEKL. Trimming took 0 bases from V and 4 from J; bases not matched to a gene: 9. CDR3 sequence reads: CASSQDGGAGGPYNEQFF. The CDR3 DNA is TGCGCCAGCAGCCAAGATGGGGGAGCGGGGGGGCCATACAATGAGCAGTTCTTC.

This chain uses TRBV20-1 with TRBJ1-4; TRBD1 is a possible D gene (6 bases). Trimming took off 0 bases at V and 8 bases at J, with 13 bases between the two ends. The CDR3 runs 14 residues. CDR1 DFQATT and CDR2 SNEGSKA come from the germline V gene (reference sequence). Here the CDR3 reads CSARERGGNEKLFF. CDR3 sequence (DNA): TGCAGTGCTAGAGAAAGGGGGGGGAACGAAAAACTGTTTTTT.

The chain's CDR3 is CASSPHGGPSYEQYF. In DNA, the CDR3 is TGTGCCAGCAGCCCACACGGGGGCCCTTCCTACGAGCAGTACTTC. The chain employs TRBV3-1 and TRBJ2-7, with D perhaps being TRBD1 or TRBD2 (6 bases each). V was pared by 4 bases and J by 1 base, with 14 bases between. Germline values: CDR1 LGHDT, CDR2 YNNKEL (reference sequence). This CDR3 has 15 residues.

The chain links TRBV20-1 to TRBJ2-1, with D possibly TRBD1 on 6 matching bases. The CDR3 has 12 amino acids. From germline, CDR1 is DFQATT and CDR2 SNEGSKA (reference sequence). Deletions cut 6 bases from V and 7 bases from J, with 13 bases between. The CDR3 DNA reads TGCAGTGCCCAGAAGGGGGTAAATGAGCAGTTCTTC. This sequence encodes CSAQKGVNEQFF.

This clonotype was seen a few times. The gene calls are TRBV29-1 and TRBJ2-5, with D hard to call. Per the germline V gene, CDR1 is SQVTM and CDR2 is ANQGSEA. The germline V and J ends were trimmed by 4 bases and 5 bases, with 11 bases remaining between them. The CDR3 runs to 12 residues. The CDR3 region is CSVAGVGETQYF. The DNA of the CDR3 is TGCAGCGTTGCAGGCGTGGGGGAGACCCAGTACTTC.

The chain links TRBV20-1 to TRBJ2-1; 10 bases agree with TRBD2. Near its end, the DNA agrees better with TRBJ2-7, so the J call may be wrong. The length of the CDR3 is 13 residues. Per germline, CDR1 DFQATT and CDR2 SNEGSKA (reference sequence). The CDR3 reads CSLAGAMYNEQYF. In DNA, the CDR3 is TGCAGTCTAGCGGGAGCCATGTACAATGAGCAGTACTTC.

This sequence joins TRBV7-9 and TRBJ1-1; TRBD1 aligns across 9 bases. V gave up 7 bases and J gave up 1 base; unmatched junction bases: 4. The CDR3 covers 14 residues. Germline CDR1 and CDR2: SEHNR and FQNEAQ (reference sequence). The CDR3 DNA is TGTGCCAGCACCCCGGACAGGGGGAACACTGAAGCTTTCTTT. It specifies CASTPDRGNTEAFF. The full variable domain, completed using reference TRBV7-9 and TRBJ1-1, is DTGVSQNPRHKITKRGQNVTFRCDPISEHNRLYWYRQTLGQGPEFLTYFQNEAQLEKSRLLSDRFSAERPKGSFSTLEIQRTEQGDSAMYLCASTPDRGNTEAFFGQGTRLTVV.

This chain links TRBV7-6 with TRBJ1-1; the D gene is possibly TRBD1 (6 bases). The CDR3 length is 15 residues. Germline-derived CDR1 and CDR2 are SGHVS and FNYEAQ. V shed 1 base and J shed 4 bases, with 13 bases lying between them. CDR3 nucleotides: TGTGCCAGCAGCTTAGGGCCCAGGGGATCCACTGAAGCTTTCTTT. Protein sequence: CASSLGPRGSTEAFF.

The rearrangement links TRBV6-1 to TRBJ2-7; D not resolved. V was trimmed by 7 bases and J by 1 base, leaving 11 bases between them. Germline-derived CDR1 and CDR2 are MNHNS and SASEGT. The CDR3 length is 13 residues. The CDR3 bases are TGTGCCAGCATGGGGATAACATCCTACGAGCAGTACTTC. This codes for CASMGITSYEQYF.

Here the CDR3 DNA reads TGTGCCAGCTGGGATCTCACTGAAGCTTTCTTT. It specifies CASWDLTEAFF. The chain uses TRBV6-5 and TRBJ1-1, with no clear D. The CDR3 is made up of 11 amino acids. Trimming shortened V by 8 bases and J by 4 bases, and 8 bases separated the two germline ends. Germline assignment: CDR1 MNHEY and CDR2 SVGAGI.